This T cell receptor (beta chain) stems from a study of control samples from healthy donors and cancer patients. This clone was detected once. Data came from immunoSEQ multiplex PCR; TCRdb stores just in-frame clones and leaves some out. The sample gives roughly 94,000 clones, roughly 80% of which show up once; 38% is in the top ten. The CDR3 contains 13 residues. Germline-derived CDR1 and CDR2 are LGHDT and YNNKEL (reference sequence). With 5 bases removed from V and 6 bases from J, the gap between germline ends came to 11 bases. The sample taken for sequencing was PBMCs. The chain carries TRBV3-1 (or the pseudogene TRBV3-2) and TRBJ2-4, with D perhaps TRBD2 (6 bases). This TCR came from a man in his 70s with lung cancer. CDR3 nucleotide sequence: TGTGCCAGCAGCGGCGGGACCCGAAACATTCAGTACTTC. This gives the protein CASSGGTRNIQYF.